This T cell receptor (beta chain) was obtained from a study of cytomegalovirus exposure and HLA in healthy donors. Looking at the study overall: Of all 400 or so donors who were genotyped, 75% to 90% belonged to the Caucasian-associated ancestry cluster. Study-level findings and limits: Per a later analysis, HLA-associated TCR beta chains showed more clonal expansion than other, equally common TCR beta chains. The authors listed 150 or so TCR beta chains as cytomegalovirus-associated.

The PCR ran on 60 Vbeta and 13 Jbeta primers. Method: immunoSEQ multiplex PCR; TCRdb's copy keeps in-frame clones and lacks some. The sample gives some 190,000 clones, over 65% of which show up once; about 1.5% is in the top ten. As to this clone: Its specificity is not known.

Germline V gene sequence: CDR1 MNHEY, CDR2 SMNVEV (reference sequence). V was shortened by 3 bases and J by 2 bases, with 10 bases between the two germline ends. The CDR3 is 14 amino acids. The chain uses TRBV27 and TRBJ1-1; D is ambiguous. This clonotype originated in a young man in good health and CMV-seronegative. Input material: PBMCs. The CDR3 loop reads CASSFGRLNTEAFF. The CDR3 nucleotides read TGTGCCAGCAGTTTTGGCAGGCTCAACACTGAAGCTTTCTTT.